One T cell receptor (beta chain) is described in this entry. This receptor's antigen is unknown. Base qualities are not recorded, but no much larger clone differs from it by a single base. Within the sample, other DNA sequences also encode this same CDR3. The data were obtained in a study of T cell responses to AZD1222 COVID-19 vaccine (TCRdb year 2021). Concerning the study at large: TCR sequencing covered about 230 trial participants: 200 to 220 given two doses of AZD1222 and 26 given two doses of MenACWY control vaccine. Trial participants were enrolled by age into 18-55, 56-69 and 70-plus year subgroups, with 148, 28 and 57 TCR-sequenced participants respectively.

Paper-wide results and their limitations: The 56-69-year group was small, and its depth increase did not reach significance, likely because of low power. Spike-specific TCR breadth and depth rose significantly after two AZD1222 doses compared with day 0 and with MenACWY recipients. Conclusions about previously exposed vaccinees are limited because only a handful of AZD1222 recipients were SARS-CoV-2 seropositive at baseline. Reportedly, close to half of the unique spike-specific TCRs recognized epitopes lying outside the regions that are mutated in the B.1.351 and B.1.1.7 variants. Participants were mostly white British and included more females than males, and it was suggested by the authors that clonal diversity may have been underestimated. Vaccine-associated CD4 TCRs spanned the whole spike protein, with dominant responses in regions 160-218 and 743-854. Because no day 14 peak-response samples were available, repertoires were characterized only after the peak T cell response.

The meaning of the sample's time point label: about 28 days (+/-7) after the second vaccine dose. The treatment or condition label corresponds to: meningococcal conjugate vaccine given as trial control. Vaccinee samples were obtained from the UK trials COV001 and COV002, which included a single-blind randomized controlled phase 2/3 trial of AZD1222 (ChAdOx1 nCoV-19) in healthy adults. For TCRbeta chain sequencing, PBMC samples were collected from trial participants at day 0 and at day 28 after the second dose. The CDR3 regions of human TCRbeta chains were analyzed by immunosequencing. Per the original workflow: Repertoire TCRs were matched against a reference library of SARS-CoV-2-specific TCRs generated with the MIRA antigen-specificity platform. Breadth meant the fraction of unique TCRs that were SARS-CoV-2-associated, whereas depth meant the fraction of total T cells that were SARS-CoV-2-associated. Using the MIRA data, each spike-specific TCR was mapped to the spike region that the TCR reacts to and placed in a CD4 or CD8 class. Log10-transformed breadth and depth values were compared by one-way ANOVA with Sidak's multiple comparisons tests. TCRdb mirrors the immuneACCESS table, restricted to in-frame sequences. Some clones are absent from its copies; in checked studies, under half trace to an unresolved V gene, and the reason for the others is unknown. For V, J and clone size, that table is used; D and trimming come from the DNA. This sample has 95,000 to 110,000 clones in its table, and roughly 86% of those were observed once. 2.5% to 3.5% of the sample rests with the top ten.

The clonotype originates from an adult who received the MenACWY meningococcal vaccine as a control. Sequenced material: peripheral blood, taken 28 days after the second dose of the MenACWY control vaccine.

The DNA sequence is as follows: TGCGCCAGCAGCTTGGGACAGGGTGCAACTAATGAAAAACTGTTTTTT. Its translation is CASSLGQGATNEKLFF. This sequence uses TRBV5-1 and TRBJ1-4; 7 junctional bases match TRBD1. V loses 0 bases at its end and J loses 0 bases; junction bases beyond the gene matches: 2. The CDR3 sequence holds 16 residues, the cysteine and phenylalanine included. The read is trimmed to its CDR3 DNA, 48 bases read in frame from base 1. CDR1 and CDR2, looked up from the germline V gene, are SGHRS and YFSETQ.